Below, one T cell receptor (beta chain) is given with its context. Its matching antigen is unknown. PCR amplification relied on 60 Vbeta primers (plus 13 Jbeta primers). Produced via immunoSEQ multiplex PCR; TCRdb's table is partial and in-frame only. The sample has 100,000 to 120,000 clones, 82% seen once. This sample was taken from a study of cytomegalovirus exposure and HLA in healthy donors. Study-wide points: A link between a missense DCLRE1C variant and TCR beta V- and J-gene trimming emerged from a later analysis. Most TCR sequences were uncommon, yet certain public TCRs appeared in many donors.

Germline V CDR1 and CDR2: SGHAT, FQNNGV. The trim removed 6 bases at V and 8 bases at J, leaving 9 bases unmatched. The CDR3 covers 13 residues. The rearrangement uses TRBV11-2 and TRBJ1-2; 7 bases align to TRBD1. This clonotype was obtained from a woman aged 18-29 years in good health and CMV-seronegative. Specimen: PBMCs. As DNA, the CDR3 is TGTGCCAGCAGGCATTACACAGGGGAAGGCTACACCTTC. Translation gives CASRHYTGEGYTF. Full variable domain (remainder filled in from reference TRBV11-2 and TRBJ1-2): EAGVAQSPRYKIIEKRQSVAFWCNPISGHATLYWYQQILGQGPKLLIQFQNNGVVDDSQLPKDRFSAERLKGVDSTLKIQPAKLEDSAVYLCASRHYTGEGYTFGSGTRLTVV.